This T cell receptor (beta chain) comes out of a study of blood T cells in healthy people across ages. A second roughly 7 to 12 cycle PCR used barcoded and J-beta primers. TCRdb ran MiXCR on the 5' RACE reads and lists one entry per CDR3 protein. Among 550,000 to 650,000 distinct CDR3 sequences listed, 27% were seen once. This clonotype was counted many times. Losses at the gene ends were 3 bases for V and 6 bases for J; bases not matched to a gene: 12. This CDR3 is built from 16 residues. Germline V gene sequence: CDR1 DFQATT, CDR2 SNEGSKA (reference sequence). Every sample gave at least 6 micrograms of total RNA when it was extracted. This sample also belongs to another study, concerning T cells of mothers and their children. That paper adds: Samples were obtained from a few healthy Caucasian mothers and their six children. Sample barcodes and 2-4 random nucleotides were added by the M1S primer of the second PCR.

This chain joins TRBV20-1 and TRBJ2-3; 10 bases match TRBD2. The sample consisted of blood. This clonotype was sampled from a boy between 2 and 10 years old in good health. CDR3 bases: TGCAGTGCTAGGCCCCCCTTAGCGGGAGGTTCCGATACGCAGTATTTT. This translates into CSARPPLAGGSDTQYF.